These 18 T cell receptor beta chains came from one sample sequenced in a study of blood T cell repertoires in COVID-19. Sequencing was performed with immunoSEQ multiplex PCR; in TCRdb, only in-frame clones are kept and a portion is missing. The sample yields around 300,000 clones, roughly nine tenths seen once. Material: PBMCs or T cells enriched from blood (not recorded which). The receptors were gathered from a woman aged 50 to 65 who had recovered from COVID-19.

This clone was detected only once. V gene TRBV13 combines with J gene TRBJ2-7; TRBD1 agrees at 10 bases. The CDR3 sequence is 14 residues long. With 5 bases clipped from V and 6 bases from J, the junction kept 7 bases outside the gene matches. The germline CDR1 and CDR2 sequences are PRHDT and FYEKMQ (reference sequence). CDR3 DNA sequence: TGTGCCAGCAGCCTAGCGACAGGGGGCGTCGAGCAGTACTTC. Translated, it gives CASSLATGGVEQYF. Combining the CDR3 with reference TRBV13 and TRBJ2-7 gives the whole variable domain AAGVIQSPRHLIKEKRETATLKCYPIPRHDTVYWYQQGPGQDPQFLISFYEKMQSDKGSIPDRFSAQQFSDYHSELNMSSLELGDSALYFCASSLATGGVEQYFGPGTRLTVT.

The chain carries TRBV7-9 and TRBJ1-1; D is unresolved. The CDR3 has 14 residues. Germline-derived CDR1 and CDR2 are SEHNR and FQNEAQ (reference sequence). Trimming shortened V by 5 bases and J by 6 bases, and 16 bases separated the two germline ends. CDR3 DNA: TGTGCCAGCAGCCCAGGAATACTGGTCGCTGAAGCTTTCTTT. As protein: CASSPGILVAEAFF.

The gene calls are TRBV6-5 and TRBJ2-7, with 9 nucleotides matching TRBD2. The germline V gene has CDR1 MNHEY and CDR2 SVGAGI. The CDR3 consists of 16 residues. Germline trimming cut 0 bases from V and 0 bases from J; bases unmatched to any gene: 3. The CDR3 DNA is TGTGCCAGCAGTTACTCTAGCGGGAGCCTCTCCTACGAGCAGTACTTC. This codes for CASSYSSGSLSYEQYF.

The chain carries TRBV30 and TRBJ1-1, with D possibly TRBD1 on 6 matching bases. This CDR3 region has 13 residues. Trimming removed 3 bases from V and 1 base from J, with 9 bases in between. Germline values: CDR1 GTSNPN, CDR2 SVGIG (reference sequence). The CDR3 coding sequence is TGTGCCTGGAGGGGGACAAGGAACACTGAAGCTTTCTTT. Residues: CAWRGTRNTEAFF.

J is TRBJ1-1 and V is TRBV18; D call uncertain. CDR3 size: 13 residues. Trimming shortened V by 1 base and J by 1 base, and 4 bases separated the two germline ends. Germline CDR1 KGHSH, CDR2 LQKENI. CDR3 sequence reads: CASSPRQNTEAFF. CDR3 nucleotide sequence: TGTGCCAGCTCACCACGACAGAACACTGAAGCTTTCTTT.

The rearrangement joins TRBV7-2 to TRBJ1-3; D remains ambiguous. Germline V gene data show CDR1 as SGHTA and CDR2 as FQGNSA. The CDR3 is made up of 13 amino acids. Trimming cost V 6 bases and J 0 bases, with 6 bases left between them. This CDR3 is CASRSDSGNTIYF. CDR3 nucleotides: TGTGCCAGCAGATCAGACTCTGGAAACACCATATATTTT.

With regard to this clone: At the DNA level, this CDR3 is encoded by other sequences in the same sample as well. The chain has TRBV11-2 and TRBJ2-7, with D possibly being TRBD2 (5 bases). Per the germline V gene, CDR1 is SGHAT and CDR2 is FQNNGV. This CDR3 comprises 14 residues. V lost 2 bases and J 0 bases, leaving 8 bases between the germline ends. CDR3 region: CASSLQGSSYEQYF. The CDR3 coding sequence is TGTGCCAGCAGCTTACAAGGGAGCTCCTACGAGCAGTACTTC.

The V and J genes are TRBV27 and TRBJ2-1; 10 bases fit TRBD2. V was pared by 1 base and J by 7 bases, with 10 bases of the junction left unmatched. This CDR3 spans 17 amino acids. Germline-derived CDR1 and CDR2 are MNHEY and SMNVEV (reference sequence). This CDR3 is CASSLWQGAGGHNEQFF. The CDR3 DNA sequence: TGTGCCAGCAGTTTATGGCAGGGAGCGGGAGGGCATAATGAGCAGTTCTTC.

This clone occurred a few times. The J gene is TRBJ2-1, the V gene TRBV24-1; 10 bases fit TRBD2. The CDR3 spans 20 residues. The germline gives CDR1 KGHDR, CDR2 SFDVKD. V was clipped by 0 bases and J by 7 bases; unmatched bases: 17. The CDR3 is CATSDLSSGRTGRGTNEQFF. DNA of the CDR3: TGTGCCACCAGTGATTTGAGTAGCGGGAGGACGGGAAGAGGTACAAATGAGCAGTTCTTC.

The chain has TRBV19 and TRBJ1-5; 10 nucleotides match TRBD1. Trimming removed 7 bases from V and 7 bases from J; junction bases left unmatched: 4. Germline CDR1 reads LNHDA; CDR2 reads SQIVND (reference sequence). CDR3 length equals 13 residues. The CDR3 coding sequence is TGTGCCAGTATGACAGGGGGCGGACAGCCCCAGCATTTT. This sequence encodes CASMTGGGQPQHF.

V and J are TRBV7-2 and TRBJ2-2; D might be TRBD2 (6 bases). In germline, CDR1 is SGHTA, CDR2 FQGNSA. The CDR3 contains 13 residues. V lost 5 bases, J lost 3 bases, and 7 bases lay in between. In DNA, the CDR3 is TGTGCCAGCAGCCCGGGAGACACCGGGGAGCTGTTTTTT. It is translated as CASSPGDTGELFF.

The gene calls are TRBV19 and TRBJ1-1; TRBD1 aligns across 7 bases. CDR3 length equals 14 residues. The germline V gene has CDR1 LNHDA and CDR2 SQIVND (reference sequence). V was clipped by 4 bases and J by 1 base; unmatched bases: 3. The CDR3 loop reads CASSTGTENTEAFF. The CDR3 nucleotides read TGTGCCAGTAGTACCGGGACAGAGAACACTGAAGCTTTCTTT.

The CDR3 spells CATSEPGRSQPQHF. The DNA of the CDR3 is TGTGCCACCAGTGAACCAGGGCGTTCTCAGCCCCAGCATTTT. The chain couples TRBV24-1 to TRBJ1-5; D is possibly TRBD1 (5 bases). V was clipped by 4 bases and J by 6 bases, with 12 bases between them. This CDR3 is built from 14 residues. CDR1 and CDR2 from the germline V gene are KGHDR and SFDVKD.

The V call is TRBV10-3, the J call TRBJ2-5; maybe TRBD2 (7 bases). V was shortened by 6 bases and J by 0 bases, with 14 bases between the two germline ends. The CDR3 totals 15 residues. Germline V CDR1 and CDR2: ENHRY, SYGVKD. CDR3 coding DNA: TGTGCCATCAGCCAAGGGGGGGGGAACCAAGAGACCCAGTACTTC. Translation gives CAISQGGGNQETQYF.

This chain uses TRBV15 with TRBJ2-1; TRBD2 agrees at 11 bases. CDR1 and CDR2 (germline): LNHNV, YYDKDF (reference sequence). The junction had 4 bases not matched to a gene; V was cut back by 0 bases and J by 9 bases. CDR3 length: 15 amino acids. CDR3 in amino acids: CATSRELAGEGEQFF. CDR3 sequence (DNA): TGTGCCACCAGCAGAGAACTAGCGGGAGAGGGTGAGCAGTTCTTC.

This chain links TRBV13 with TRBJ1-4, with D possibly matching TRBD1 (6 bases). This CDR3 is built from 15 residues. V was shortened by 2 bases and J by 2 bases, with 9 bases between the two germline ends. Germline CDR1 reads PRHDT; CDR2 reads FYEKMQ (reference sequence). The chain's CDR3 is CASSLRTATNEKLFF. CDR3 DNA sequence: TGTGCCAGCAGCTTAAGGACAGCCACTAATGAAAAACTGTTTTTT.

The gene calls are TRBV5-4 and TRBJ1-3; 8 positions agree with TRBD1. CDR1 SGHNT and CDR2 YYREEE come from the germline V gene (reference sequence). V lost 4 bases and J lost 3; bases outside the gene matches: 3. The CDR3 consists of 14 residues. The CDR3 DNA follows: TGTGCCAGCAGCCAGGGGGCGGGTGGAAACACCATATATTTT. This gives the protein CASSQGAGGNTIYF.

This chain links TRBV19 with TRBJ2-1; tentatively, D is TRBD2 (5 bases). The CDR3 consists of 13 residues. V lost 3 bases, J lost 2 bases, and 5 bases lay in between. CDR1 and CDR2 (germline): LNHDA, SQIVND (reference sequence). The CDR3 coding sequence is TGTGCCAGTAGTATCGGGACCTACAATGAGCAGTTCTTC. Amino acids: CASSIGTYNEQFF.